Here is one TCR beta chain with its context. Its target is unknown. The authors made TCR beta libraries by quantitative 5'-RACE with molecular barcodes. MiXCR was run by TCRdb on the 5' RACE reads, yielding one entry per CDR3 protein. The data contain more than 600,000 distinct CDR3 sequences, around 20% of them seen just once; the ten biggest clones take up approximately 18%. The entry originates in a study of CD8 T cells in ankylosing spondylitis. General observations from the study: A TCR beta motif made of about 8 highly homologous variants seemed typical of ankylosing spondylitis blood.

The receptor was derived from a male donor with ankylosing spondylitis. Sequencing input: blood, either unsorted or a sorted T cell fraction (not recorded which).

CDR3 sequence reads: CSVFRGRETQYF. The CDR3 DNA reads TGCAGCGTTTTCAGGGGCCGAGAGACCCAGTACTTC. V usage is TRBV29-1 and J usage is TRBJ2-5; a weak D match, TRBD1 (6 bases). Germline V CDR1 and CDR2: SQVTM, ANQGSEA. The CDR3 has 12 amino acids. V was cut by 5 bases and J by 4 bases, with 11 bases left in between.